This TCR beta chain stems from a study of CD8 T cells in Susac syndrome. Overall study context: Among the Susac syndrome patients sequenced, about 6 had active disease and about eight were in remission. When blood was collected, patients with Susac syndrome were therapy-naive, were taking corticosteroids, or were receiving intravenous immunoglobulin alone.

Study results and limitations: The CD4+ T cell repertoires from Susac syndrome exhibited no clonal expansion.

It was with random hexamers that 0.5 to 1 ug RNA was reverse transcribed. An immunoSEQ multiplex PCR generated amplified TCR beta CDR3 products spanning 54 Vbeta and 13 Jbeta. TCRdb processed the immunoSEQ multiplex PCR reads anew with MiXCR; each CDR3 protein has one entry. Counted here are over 150,000 distinct CDR3 sequences, over 90% occurring once; the ten biggest clones make up 0.085% to 0.1%. Trimming removed 5 bases at V and 7 bases at J, with 12 bases between. This CDR3 contains 13 residues. The germline V gene has CDR1 SGHVS and CDR2 FNYEAQ. With regard to this clonotype: Its antigen is not identified.

This sequence was found in a human donor with Susac syndrome. The sequenced sample consisted of CD4+ T cells from PBMCs. The chain links TRBV7-6 to TRBJ1-3; no definite D call. The CDR3 nucleotides are TGTGCCAGCAGCCGTGCACTGCGTAACACCATATATTTT. It codes for CASSRALRNTIYF.